This T cell receptor (beta chain) was profiled in a study of cytomegalovirus exposure and HLA in healthy donors. 60 Vbeta and 13 Jbeta primers were used in PCR. The repertoire was sequenced with immunoSEQ multiplex PCR; TCRdb's copy has only in-frame clones and lacks some. The repertoire includes roughly 150,000 clones, about 72% of them detected once, and approximately 1.5% sits in the top ten. V was clipped by 0 bases and J by 6 bases; unmatched bases: 7. The CDR3 length is 14 residues. CDR1 and CDR2 from the germline V gene are GTSNPN and SVGIG (reference sequence). General study points: Near-uniform donor sequencing depth was presumed by presence/absence analyses.

Turning to this clone: Its antigen is undetermined.

The sequence came from a male donor in good health and CMV-seronegative. The chain recombines TRBV30 with TRBJ2-7, with 8 bases matching TRBD2. The sequenced material came from PBMCs. CDR3 sequence (DNA): TGTGCCTGGAGTGTACTGCGGGAGGCAACCGAGCAGTACTTC. Its translation: CAWSVLREATEQYF. Based on the CDR3 plus reference TRBV30 and TRBJ2-7, the full variable domain is SQTIHQWPATLVQPVGSPLSLECTVEGTSNPNLYWYRQAAGRGLQLLFYSVGIGQISSEVPQNLSASRPQDRQFILSSKKLLLSDSGFYLCAWSVLREATEQYFGPGTRLTVT.